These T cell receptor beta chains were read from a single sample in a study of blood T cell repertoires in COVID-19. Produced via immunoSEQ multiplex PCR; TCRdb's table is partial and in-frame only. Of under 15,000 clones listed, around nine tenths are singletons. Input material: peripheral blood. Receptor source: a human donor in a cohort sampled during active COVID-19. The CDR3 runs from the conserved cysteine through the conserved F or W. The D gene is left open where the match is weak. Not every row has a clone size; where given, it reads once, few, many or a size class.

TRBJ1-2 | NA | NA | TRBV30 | TGTGCCTGGAGTGTTGGCGGTGGCTACACCTTC | CAWSVGGGYTF
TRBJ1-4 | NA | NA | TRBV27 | TGTGCCAGCAGCCGGGGAGGAACTAATGAAAAACTGTTTTTT | CASSRGGTNEKLFF
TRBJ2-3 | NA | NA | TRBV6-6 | TGTGCCAGCAGTTACCGGACAGATACGCAGTATTTT | CASSYRTDTQYF
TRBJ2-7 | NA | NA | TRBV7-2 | TGTGCCAGCAGCTTATGGAGCTCCTACGAGCAGTACTTC | CASSLWSSYEQYF
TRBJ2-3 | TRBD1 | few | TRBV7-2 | TGTGCCAGCCAAAAAGACAGGGGGCACCCAGATACGCAGTATTTT | CASQKDRGHPDTQYF
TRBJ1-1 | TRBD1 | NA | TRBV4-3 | TGCGCCAGCAGCCAAGTTGCAGGGGGAGGAGCTGAAGCTTTCTTT | CASSQVAGGGAEAFF
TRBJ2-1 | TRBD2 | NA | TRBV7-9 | TGTGCCAGCAGCAAACGGGCAACTAGCGGGGGGGCCGGTGAGCAGTTCTTC | CASSKRATSGGAGEQFF
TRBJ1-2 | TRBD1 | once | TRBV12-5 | TGTGCTAGTGGTTTGGAAGTGACAGGGGGCTATGGCTACACCTTC | CASGLEVTGGYGYTF
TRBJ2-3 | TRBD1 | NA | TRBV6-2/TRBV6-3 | TGTGCCAGCAGTTACCCCCCGGACAGGACAGATACGCAGTATTTT | CASSYPPDRTDTQYF
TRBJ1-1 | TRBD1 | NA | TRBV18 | TGTGCCAGCTCACCGGAAGGGGGCGTCACTGAAGCTTTCTTT | CASSPEGGVTEAFF
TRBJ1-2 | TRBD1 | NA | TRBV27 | TGTCCCGGACAGGGGGCGCCTAACTATGGCTACACCTTC | CPGQGAPNYGYTF
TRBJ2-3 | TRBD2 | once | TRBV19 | TGTGCCAGTAGTATACGGGCGGGGGGGAGAACAGATACGCAGTATTTT | CASSIRAGGRTDTQYF
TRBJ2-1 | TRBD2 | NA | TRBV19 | TGTGCCAGTAGTATAGAAAACGGGCGACTAGCGGGGAACAATGAGCAGTTCTTC | CASSIENGRLAGNNEQFF
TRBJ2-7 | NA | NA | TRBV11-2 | TGTGCCAGCAGCTTGGCGGGGGCAACCTACGAGCAGTACTTC | CASSLAGATYEQYF
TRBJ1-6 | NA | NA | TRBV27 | TGTGCCAGCGGGGTATGGGGGCTTCAGGAGAATTCACCCCTCCACTTT | CASGVWGLQENSPLHF
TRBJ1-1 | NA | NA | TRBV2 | TGTGCCAGCAGTGAAATAGGAGGGATAGGGAACACTGAAGCTTTCTTT | CASSEIGGIGNTEAFF
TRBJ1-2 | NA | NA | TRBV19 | TGTGCCAGTAGTATAGATGGCTCGCGTCGAGGCTATGGCTACACCTTC | CASSIDGSRRGYGYTF
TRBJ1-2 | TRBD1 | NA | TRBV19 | TGTGCCAGTAGTATTGGTCAGGGGGCCCGACGTGGCTACACCTTC | CASSIGQGARRGYTF
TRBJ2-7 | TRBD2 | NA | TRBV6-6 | TGTGCCAGCAGGGAACTAGCGGGGGATCTCTACGAGCAGTACTTC | CASRELAGDLYEQYF
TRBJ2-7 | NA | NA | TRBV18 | TGTGCCAGCTCATTATCCGACAGACCGTACGAGCAGTACTTC | CASSLSDRPYEQYF
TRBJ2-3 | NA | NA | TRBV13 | TGTGCCAGCAGCTTTTACAGGGAATTGGATACGCAGTATTTT | CASSFYRELDTQYF
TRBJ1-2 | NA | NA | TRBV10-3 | TGTGCCATCAGTGAGAAGGGGGACGCCTATGGCTACACCTTC | CAISEKGDAYGYTF
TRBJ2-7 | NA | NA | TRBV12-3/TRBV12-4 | TGTGCCAGCAGCCCCTCCCCCTACGAGCAGTACTTC | CASSPSPYEQYF
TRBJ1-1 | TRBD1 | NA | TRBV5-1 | TGCGCCAGCAGCTTGGGGGGGACAGGAGCATTCACTGAAGCTTTCTTT | CASSLGGTGAFTEAFF
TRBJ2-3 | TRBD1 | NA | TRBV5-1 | TGCGCCAGCAGCCCGGGACAGGGCACAGATACGCAGTATTTT | CASSPGQGTDTQYF
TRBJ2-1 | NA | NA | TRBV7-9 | TGTGCCAGCAGCTTAGGGCCAGAAGAGCAGTTCTTC | CASSLGPEEQFF
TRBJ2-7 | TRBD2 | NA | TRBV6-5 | TGTGCCAGCAGCTCTAGCGGGGGGGCCTCCTACGAGCAGTACTTC | CASSSSGGASYEQYF
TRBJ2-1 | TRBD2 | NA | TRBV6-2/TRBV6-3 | TGTGCCAGCAGTTACTCGCGCGGGGGGCCCCACAATGAGCAGTTCTTC | CASSYSRGGPHNEQFF
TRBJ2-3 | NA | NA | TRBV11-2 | TGTGCCAGCAGCTTGGCCGGGAGGCAGTATTTT | CASSLAGRQYF
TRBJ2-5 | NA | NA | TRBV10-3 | TGTGCCATCAGTGAGTCGCGGGACAGAGGAGAGACCCAGTACTTC | CAISESRDRGETQYF
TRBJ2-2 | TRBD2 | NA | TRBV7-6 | TGTGCCAGCAGCTTTAGCGGGGGCCTCAACACCGGGGAGCTGTTTTTT | CASSFSGGLNTGELFF
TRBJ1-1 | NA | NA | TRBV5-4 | TGTGCCAGCAGCCGCGGTAGGGGGAACACTGAAGCTTTCTTT | CASSRGRGNTEAFF
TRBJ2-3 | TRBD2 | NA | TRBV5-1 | TGCGCCAGCAGCCTGGGACTAGCGGTTGACACAGATACGCAGTATTTT | CASSLGLAVDTDTQYF
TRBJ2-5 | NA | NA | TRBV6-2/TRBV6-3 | TGTGCCAGCAGTTACTCGGTGGCAGACCAAGAGACCCAGTACTTC | CASSYSVADQETQYF
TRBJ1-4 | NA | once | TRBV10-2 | TGCGCCAGCAGTGACCCGGCCGACAAGAATGAAAAACTGTTTTTT | CASSDPADKNEKLFF
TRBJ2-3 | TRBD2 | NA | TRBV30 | TGTGCCTGGAGTGTAGAGTTTTCACTAGCGGGGACAACTAGCACAGATACGCAGTATTTT | CAWSVEFSLAGTTSTDTQYF
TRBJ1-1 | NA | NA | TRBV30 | TGTGCCTGGAGTACCGGTCGGCGGAGGACTGAAGCTTTCTTT | CAWSTGRRRTEAFF
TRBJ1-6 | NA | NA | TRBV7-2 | TGTGCCAGCAGCTTAACCTCAGATAAAAATTCACCCCTCCACTTT | CASSLTSDKNSPLHF
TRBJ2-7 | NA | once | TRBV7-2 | TGTGCCAGCAGCCCTAAGGGGGGGGGCCCCTCAACCTACGAGCAGTACTTC | CASSPKGGGPSTYEQYF
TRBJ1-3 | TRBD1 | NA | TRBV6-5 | TGTGCCAGCAGTAAGGGACAGGGGTTCGGAAACACCATATATTTT | CASSKGQGFGNTIYF
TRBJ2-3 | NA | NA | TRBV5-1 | TGCGCCAGCAGAGGCGGAGATACGCAGTATTTT | CASRGGDTQYF
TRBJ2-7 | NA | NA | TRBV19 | TGTGCCAGTAGTCCAATGGGATTTGGGGCCGAGCAGTACTTC | CASSPMGFGAEQYF
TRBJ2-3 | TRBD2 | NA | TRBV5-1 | TGCGCCAGCAGCCGAGGTACTAGCGGGGGCCAACGCACAGATACGCAGTATTTT | CASSRGTSGGQRTDTQYF
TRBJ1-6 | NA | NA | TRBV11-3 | TGTGCCAGCAGCTACTCGGGGAATAATTCACCCCTCCACTTT | CASSYSGNNSPLHF
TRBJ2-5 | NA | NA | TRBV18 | TGTGCCAGCTCCCCTGTGGGGGGGCTGGAGACCCAGTACTTC | CASSPVGGLETQYF